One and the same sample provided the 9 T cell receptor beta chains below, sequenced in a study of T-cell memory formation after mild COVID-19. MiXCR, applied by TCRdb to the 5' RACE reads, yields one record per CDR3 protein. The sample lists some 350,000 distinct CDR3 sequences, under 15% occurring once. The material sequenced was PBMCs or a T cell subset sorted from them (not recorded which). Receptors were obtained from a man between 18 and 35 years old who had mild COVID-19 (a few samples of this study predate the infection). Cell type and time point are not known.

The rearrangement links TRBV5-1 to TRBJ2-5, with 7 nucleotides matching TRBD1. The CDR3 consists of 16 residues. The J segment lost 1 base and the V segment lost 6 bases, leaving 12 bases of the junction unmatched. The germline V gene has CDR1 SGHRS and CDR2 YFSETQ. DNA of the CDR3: TGCGCCAGCAACGAGGGGGCCTTCTATGTCCAAGAGACCCAGTACTTC. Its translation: CASNEGAFYVQETQYF.

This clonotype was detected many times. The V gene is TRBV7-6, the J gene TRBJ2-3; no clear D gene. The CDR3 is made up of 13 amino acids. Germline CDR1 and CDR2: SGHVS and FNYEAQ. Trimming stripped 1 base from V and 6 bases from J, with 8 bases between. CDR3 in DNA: TGTGCCAGCAGCTTAGGCTCCGGGGATACGCAGTATTTT. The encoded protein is CASSLGSGDTQYF. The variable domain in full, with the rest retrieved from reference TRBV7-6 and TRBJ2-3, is GAGVSQSPRYKVTKRGQDVALRCDPISGHVSLYWYRQALGQGPEFLTYFNYEAQQDKSGLPNDRFSAERPEGSISTLTIQRTEQRDSAMYRCASSLGSGDTQYFGPGTRLTVL.

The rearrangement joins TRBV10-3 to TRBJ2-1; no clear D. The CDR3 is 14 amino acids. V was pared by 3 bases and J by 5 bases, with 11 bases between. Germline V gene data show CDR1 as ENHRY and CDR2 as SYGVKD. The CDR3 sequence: CAISEAFRDNEQFF. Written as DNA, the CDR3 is TGTGCCATCAGTGAAGCGTTTAGGGACAATGAGCAGTTCTTC.

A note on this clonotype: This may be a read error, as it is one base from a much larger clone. CDR3: CDSSLGQSTYEQYF. The DNA of the CDR3 is TGTGACAGCAGTTTGGGACAGTCAACCTACGAGCAGTACTTC. The chain links TRBV12-3 or TRBV12-4 to TRBJ2-7; TRBD1 matches 7 bases. The CDR3 is made up of 14 amino acids.

The CDR3 sequence: CASSPFGGDYGYTF. The CDR3 nucleotides are TGTGCCAGCTCACCGTTCGGGGGGGACTATGGCTACACCTTC. The chain uses TRBV18 and TRBJ1-2, with a tentative D call TRBD1 (5 bases). This CDR3 spans 14 amino acids. V lost 3 bases, J lost 3 bases, and 11 bases lay in between. In germline, CDR1 is KGHSH, CDR2 LQKENI.

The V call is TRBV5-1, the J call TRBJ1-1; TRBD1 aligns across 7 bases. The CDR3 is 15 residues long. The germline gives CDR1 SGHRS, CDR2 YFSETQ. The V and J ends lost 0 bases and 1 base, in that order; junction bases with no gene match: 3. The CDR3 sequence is CASSLAWTGNTEAFF. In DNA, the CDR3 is TGCGCCAGCAGCTTGGCCTGGACAGGGAACACTGAAGCTTTCTTT.

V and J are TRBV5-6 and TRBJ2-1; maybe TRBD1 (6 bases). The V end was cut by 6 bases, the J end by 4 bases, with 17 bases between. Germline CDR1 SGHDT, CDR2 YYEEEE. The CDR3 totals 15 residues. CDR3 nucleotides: TGTGCCAGCAACCTGGAGACAGGTAGATACAATGAGCAGTTCTTC. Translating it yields CASNLETGRYNEQFF.

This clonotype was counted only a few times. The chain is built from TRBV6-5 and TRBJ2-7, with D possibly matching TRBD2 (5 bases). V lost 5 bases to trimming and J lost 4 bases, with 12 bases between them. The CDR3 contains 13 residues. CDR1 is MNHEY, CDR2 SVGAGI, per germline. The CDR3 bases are TGTGCCAGCAGTCACGGCTCGGGGTACGAGCAGTACGTC. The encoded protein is CASSHGSGYEQYV.

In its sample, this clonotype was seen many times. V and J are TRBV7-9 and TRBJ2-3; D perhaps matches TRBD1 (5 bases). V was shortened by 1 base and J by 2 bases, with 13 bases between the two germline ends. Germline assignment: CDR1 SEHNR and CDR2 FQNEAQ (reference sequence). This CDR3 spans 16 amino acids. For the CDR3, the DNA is TGTGCCAGCAGCTTAGTCAAGGGGCCTTTCACAGATACGCAGTATTTT. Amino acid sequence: CASSLVKGPFTDTQYF.